A selection of T cell receptor beta chains follows, all from one sample in a study of breast tumors, draining lymph nodes, adjacent tissues. TCRdb processed the multiplex PCR reads anew with MiXCR; each CDR3 protein has one entry. The table includes more than 85,000 distinct CDR3 sequences, 21% detected once. Sequencing was performed on axillary lymph node tissue. These receptors originate from a female donor with breast cancer. Some clones in this sample may be carry-over from other donors' samples. Each CDR3 is given with its conserved first and last residue. The D gene is left open where the match is weak. The size of a clone is reported for some rows only, either as once, few or many, or as a class for expanded clones.

V gene: TRBV5-1
clone size: NA
J gene: TRBJ2-7
D gene: TRBD2
CDR3 DNA: TGCGCCAGCAGCTCGACGGGACTGGCGGGGGGACGGGCCGAGCAGTACTTC
CDR3 protein: CASSSTGLAGGRAEQYF

V gene: TRBV25-1
clone size: many
J gene: TRBJ1-2
D gene: NA
CDR3 DNA: TGTGCCAGCAGTGACCGCGGACTTAACTATGGCTACACCTTC
CDR3 protein: CASSDRGLNYGYTF

V gene: TRBV3-1
clone size: NA
J gene: TRBJ2-1
D gene: NA
CDR3 DNA: TGTGCCAGCAGCCAAGATTTTCTCAACTCCTACAATGAGCAGTTCTTC
CDR3 protein: CASSQDFLNSYNEQFF

V gene: TRBV28
clone size: many
J gene: TRBJ1-5
D gene: NA
CDR3 DNA: TGTGCCATCCTGGGGAGGGTAGATCAGCCCCAGCATTTT
CDR3 protein: CAILGRVDQPQHF

V gene: TRBV3-1
clone size: few
J gene: TRBJ2-7
D gene: TRBD1
CDR3 DNA: TGTGCCAGCAGCCGGACCGGGACAGGGCTTCGGGAGCAGCACTTC
CDR3 protein: CASSRTGTGLREQHF

V gene: TRBV12-3/TRBV12-4
clone size: many
J gene: TRBJ2-7
D gene: TRBD1
CDR3 DNA: TGTGCCAGCAGTTTAGGGGGGTTGACAGGGAGATACGAGCAGTACTTC
CDR3 protein: CASSLGGLTGRYEQYF

V gene: TRBV7-2
clone size: many
J gene: TRBJ2-2
D gene: NA
CDR3 DNA: TGTGCCAGCAGCATGGACGGCACCGGGGAGCTGTTTTTT
CDR3 protein: CASSMDGTGELFF

V gene: TRBV5-1
clone size: many
J gene: TRBJ1-2
D gene: NA
CDR3 DNA: TGCGCCAGCAGCTTTAAAGGGGACGGAGGCTACACCTTC
CDR3 protein: CASSFKGDGGYTF

V gene: TRBV19
clone size: many
J gene: TRBJ1-6
D gene: NA
CDR3 DNA: TGTGCCAGTAGATTACAGGAAAATTCACCCCTCCACTTT
CDR3 protein: CASRLQENSPLHF

V gene: TRBV28
clone size: many
J gene: TRBJ2-7
D gene: TRBD1
CDR3 DNA: TGTGCCAGCAGCGAGCCAGGGGGTAACGAGCAGTACTTC
CDR3 protein: CASSEPGGNEQYF

V gene: TRBV30
clone size: NA
J gene: TRBJ2-1
D gene: TRBD1
CDR3 DNA: TGTGCCTGGAGCCTCGGACAGGGCGGCAATGGGCAGTTCTTC
CDR3 protein: CAWSLGQGGNGQFF

V gene: TRBV5-1
clone size: many
J gene: TRBJ1-2
D gene: TRBD1
CDR3 DNA: TGCGCCAGCAGCTCCACCCAGGGGGCGCCCAACTATGGCTACACCTTC
CDR3 protein: CASSSTQGAPNYGYTF

V gene: TRBV24-1
clone size: many
J gene: TRBJ2-5
D gene: NA
CDR3 DNA: TGTGCCACCAGTGACCTGGACAGGACTACTCGCCAAGAGACCCAGTACTTC
CDR3 protein: CATSDLDRTTRQETQYF

V gene: TRBV6-1
clone size: many
J gene: TRBJ1-2
D gene: NA
CDR3 DNA: TGTGCCAGCAGGACCCCCCGGGCCAATGGCTACACCTTC
CDR3 protein: CASRTPRANGYTF

V gene: TRBV7-3
clone size: many
J gene: TRBJ2-7
D gene: TRBD1
CDR3 DNA: TGTGCCAGCAGCTTAACAAGGCGAGCGAGGGGGACAGGGGACGACGAGCAGTACTTC
CDR3 protein: CASSLTRRARGTGDDEQYF

V gene: TRBV6-1
clone size: NA
J gene: TRBJ2-7
D gene: NA
CDR3 DNA: TGTGCCGGCAGCGTAGGAGCGGGTGAACGATACGAGCAGTACTTC
CDR3 protein: CAGSVGAGERYEQYF

V gene: TRBV11-3
clone size: many
J gene: TRBJ2-1
D gene: TRBD2
CDR3 DNA: TGTGCCAGCAGCTTAAGGCTAGCGGGGGCCTACAATGAGCAGTTCTTC
CDR3 protein: CASSLRLAGAYNEQFF

V gene: TRBV2
clone size: many
J gene: TRBJ2-2
D gene: NA
CDR3 DNA: TGTGCCAGCGGCAGGCCAAACACCGGGGAGCTGTTTTTT
CDR3 protein: CASGRPNTGELFF

V gene: TRBV4-1
clone size: many
J gene: TRBJ2-3
D gene: NA
CDR3 DNA: TGCGCCAGCAGCCAAGACCAGGCCACCACAGATACGCAGTATTTT
CDR3 protein: CASSQDQATTDTQYF

V gene: TRBV7-9
clone size: many
J gene: TRBJ2-1
D gene: NA
CDR3 DNA: TGTGCCAGCAGCTTGGGTGGATATTACTACAATGAGCAGTTCTTC
CDR3 protein: CASSLGGYYYNEQFF

V gene: TRBV5-1
clone size: many
J gene: TRBJ1-4
D gene: NA
CDR3 DNA: TGCGCCAGCAGCTTTGGTGCAGGGAACGAAAAACTGTTTTTT
CDR3 protein: CASSFGAGNEKLFF

V gene: TRBV9
clone size: many
J gene: TRBJ1-5
D gene: NA
CDR3 DNA: TGTGCCAGCAGCGTAGAAGGTAGCCAGCCCCAGCATTTT
CDR3 protein: CASSVEGSQPQHF

V gene: TRBV5-8
clone size: many
J gene: TRBJ1-5
D gene: NA
CDR3 DNA: TGTGCCAGCAGCTTGAGTAAATATCAGCCCCAGCATTTT
CDR3 protein: CASSLSKYQPQHF

V gene: TRBV9
clone size: many
J gene: TRBJ2-2
D gene: NA
CDR3 DNA: TGTGCCAGCAGCCTTATCGAACTAGCTCCTCCCGGGGAGCTGTTTTTT
CDR3 protein: CASSLIELAPPGELFF

V gene: TRBV27
clone size: many
J gene: TRBJ1-6
D gene: NA
CDR3 DNA: TGTGCCAGCCGCGGGCAGGGTGCTTCACCCCTCCACTTT
CDR3 protein: CASRGQGASPLHF

V gene: TRBV5-1
clone size: many
J gene: TRBJ2-7
D gene: NA
CDR3 DNA: TGCGCCAGCACCCGGTGGGGGCAGGGGGGGAACTCCTACGAGCAGTACTTC
CDR3 protein: CASTRWGQGGNSYEQYF

V gene: TRBV5-4
clone size: NA
J gene: TRBJ2-5
D gene: TRBD2
CDR3 DNA: TGTGCCAGCAGCAGACTAGCGGGGGGTCGGGCAGAGACCCAGTACTTC
CDR3 protein: CASSRLAGGRAETQYF

V gene: TRBV30
clone size: many
J gene: TRBJ1-2
D gene: NA
CDR3 DNA: TGTGCCTGGAGTCCTCAGTTCTATGGCTACACCTTC
CDR3 protein: CAWSPQFYGYTF

V gene: TRBV3-1
clone size: many
J gene: TRBJ2-7
D gene: NA
CDR3 DNA: TGTGCCAGCAGCCAAGGGATGTCCCTGAGCGAGCAGTACTTC
CDR3 protein: CASSQGMSLSEQYF